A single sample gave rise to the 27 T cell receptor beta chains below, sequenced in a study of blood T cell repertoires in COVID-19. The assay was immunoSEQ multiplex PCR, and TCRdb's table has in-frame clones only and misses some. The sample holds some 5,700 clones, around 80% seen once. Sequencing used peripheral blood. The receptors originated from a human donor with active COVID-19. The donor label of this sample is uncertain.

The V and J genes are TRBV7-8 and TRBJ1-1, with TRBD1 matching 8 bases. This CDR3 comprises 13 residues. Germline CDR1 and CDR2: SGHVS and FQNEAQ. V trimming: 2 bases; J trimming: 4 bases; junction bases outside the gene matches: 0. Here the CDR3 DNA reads TGTGCCAGCAGCTTAACAGGGGGCACTGAAGCTTTCTTT. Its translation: CASSLTGGTEAFF. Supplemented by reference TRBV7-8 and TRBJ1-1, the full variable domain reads GAGVSQSPRYKVAKRGQDVALRCDPISGHVSLFWYQQALGQGPEFLTYFQNEAQLDKSGLPSDRFFAERPEGSVSTLKIQRTQQEDSAVYLCASSLTGGTEAFFGQGTRLTVV.

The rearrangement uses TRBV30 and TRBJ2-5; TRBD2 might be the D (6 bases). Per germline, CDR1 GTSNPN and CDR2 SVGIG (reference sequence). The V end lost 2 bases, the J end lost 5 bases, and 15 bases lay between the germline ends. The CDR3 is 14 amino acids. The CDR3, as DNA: TGTGCCTGGAGTTTCGGGAGCGGCGGGGAGACCCAGTACTTC. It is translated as CAWSFGSGGETQYF.

CDR3 in DNA: TGTGCCAGCAGAGCAGTGGACAACAGGGGAAAGGGAACCGGGGAGCTGTTTTTT. It yields the protein CASRAVDNRGKGTGELFF. The chain couples TRBV6-4 to TRBJ2-2; 7 bases are a match to TRBD1. This CDR3 comprises 18 residues. V shed 6 bases, J shed 5 bases, and the junction held 18 bases outside the gene matches. Per germline, CDR1 MRHNA and CDR2 SNTAGT.

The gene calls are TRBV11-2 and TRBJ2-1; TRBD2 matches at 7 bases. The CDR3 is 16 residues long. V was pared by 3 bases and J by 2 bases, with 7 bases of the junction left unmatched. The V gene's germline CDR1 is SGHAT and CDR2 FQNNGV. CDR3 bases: TGTGCCAGCAGCTTTCCCGCGGGGGACCCCTACAATGAGCAGTTCTTC. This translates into CASSFPAGDPYNEQFF. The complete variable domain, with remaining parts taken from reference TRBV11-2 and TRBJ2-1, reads EAGVAQSPRYKIIEKRQSVAFWCNPISGHATLYWYQQILGQGPKLLIQFQNNGVVDDSQLPKDRFSAERLKGVDSTLKIQPAKLEDSAVYLCASSFPAGDPYNEQFFGPGTRLTVL.

The CDR3 is CASSLVGSADTQYF. The CDR3 DNA sequence: TGTGCCAGCAGCTTAGTGGGTAGCGCAGATACGCAGTATTTT. The chain couples TRBV7-9 to TRBJ2-3, with a weak D call TRBD2 (5 bases). Germline V gene sequence: CDR1 SEHNR, CDR2 FQNEAQ (reference sequence). The length of the CDR3 is 14 residues. Trimming left V 1 base short and J 4 bases short, with 9 bases between.

This CDR3 reads CASSSVGRASEQFF. CDR3 coding DNA: TGCGCCAGCAGCTCGGTTGGGAGGGCGAGTGAGCAGTTCTTC. V and J are TRBV5-1 and TRBJ2-1; 7 nucleotides line up with TRBD2. Germline values: CDR1 SGHRS, CDR2 YFSETQ. The V gene end was trimmed by 3 bases and the J gene end by 9 bases; junction bases not matched to a gene: 9. This CDR3 contains 14 residues.

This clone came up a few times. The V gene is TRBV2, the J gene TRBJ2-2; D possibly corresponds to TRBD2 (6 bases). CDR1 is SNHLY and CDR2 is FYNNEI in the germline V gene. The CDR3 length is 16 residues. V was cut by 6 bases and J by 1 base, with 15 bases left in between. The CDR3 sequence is CASRDRDLQNTGELFF. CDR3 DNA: TGTGCCAGCAGGGATAGGGACTTGCAGAACACCGGGGAGCTGTTTTTT.

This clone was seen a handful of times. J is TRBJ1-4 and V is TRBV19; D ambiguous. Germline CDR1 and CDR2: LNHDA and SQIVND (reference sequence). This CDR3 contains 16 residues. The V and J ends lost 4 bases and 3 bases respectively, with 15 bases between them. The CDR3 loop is CASSTPRRMANEKLFF. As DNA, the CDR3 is TGTGCCAGTAGTACCCCCCGCAGGATGGCTAATGAAAAACTGTTTTTT.

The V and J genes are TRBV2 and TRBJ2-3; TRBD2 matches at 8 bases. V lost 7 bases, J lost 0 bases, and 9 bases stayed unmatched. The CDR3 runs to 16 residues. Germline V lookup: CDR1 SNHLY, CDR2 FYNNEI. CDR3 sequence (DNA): TGTGCCAGCATAGAAGGTCTAGCGGGTAGCACAGATACGCAGTATTTT. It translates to CASIEGLAGSTDTQYF.

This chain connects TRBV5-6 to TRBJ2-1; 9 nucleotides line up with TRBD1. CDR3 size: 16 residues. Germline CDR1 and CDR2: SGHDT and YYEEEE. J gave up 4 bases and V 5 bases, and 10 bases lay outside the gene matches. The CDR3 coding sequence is TGTGCCAGCAGGGAGGGCGGGACAGGGTTGTACAATGAGCAGTTCTTC. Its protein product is CASREGGTGLYNEQFF.

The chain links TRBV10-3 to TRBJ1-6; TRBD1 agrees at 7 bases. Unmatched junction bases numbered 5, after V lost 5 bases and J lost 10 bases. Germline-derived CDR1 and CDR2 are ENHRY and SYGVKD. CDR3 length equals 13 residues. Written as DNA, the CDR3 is TGTGCCATCAGTCAGGGGGGAAACTCACCCCTCCACTTT. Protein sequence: CAISQGGNSPLHF.

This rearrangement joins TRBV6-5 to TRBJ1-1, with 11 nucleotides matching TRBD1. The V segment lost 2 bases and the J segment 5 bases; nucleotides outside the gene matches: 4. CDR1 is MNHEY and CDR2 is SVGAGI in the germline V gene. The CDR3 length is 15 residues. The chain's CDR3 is CASSYGTGGGTEAFF. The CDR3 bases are TGTGCCAGCAGTTACGGGACAGGGGGAGGTACTGAAGCTTTCTTT.

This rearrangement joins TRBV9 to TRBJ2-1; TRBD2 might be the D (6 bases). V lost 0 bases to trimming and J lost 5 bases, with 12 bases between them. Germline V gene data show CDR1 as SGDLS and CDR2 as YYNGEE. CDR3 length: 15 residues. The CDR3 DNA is TGTGCCAGCAGCGTAGTTCCTAGCGTCAACAATGAGCAGTTCTTC. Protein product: CASSVVPSVNNEQFF.

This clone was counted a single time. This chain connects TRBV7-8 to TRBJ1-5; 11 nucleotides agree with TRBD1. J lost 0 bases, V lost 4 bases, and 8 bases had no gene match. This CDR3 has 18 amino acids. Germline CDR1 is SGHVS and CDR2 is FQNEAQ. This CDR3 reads CASSSRDRGGYSNQPQHF. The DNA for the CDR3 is TGTGCCAGCAGCTCCCGGGACAGGGGGGGCTATAGCAATCAGCCCCAGCATTTT.

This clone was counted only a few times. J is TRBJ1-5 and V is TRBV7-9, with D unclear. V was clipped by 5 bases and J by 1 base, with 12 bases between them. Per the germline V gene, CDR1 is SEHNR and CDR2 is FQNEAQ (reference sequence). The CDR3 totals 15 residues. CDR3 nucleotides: TGTGCCAGCAGCCCCCGAGGAGGGAGCAATCAGCCCCAGCATTTT. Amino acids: CASSPRGGSNQPQHF.

The CDR3 region is CASSLAQVYGYTF. The CDR3 nucleotides read TGTGCCAGCAGCTTGGCTCAGGTCTATGGCTACACCTTC. This chain connects TRBV7-9 to TRBJ1-2; D is ambiguous. The V end lost 3 bases, the J end lost 4 bases, and 9 bases lay between the germline ends. Germline loops: CDR1 SEHNR, CDR2 FQNEAQ (reference sequence). The CDR3 has 13 amino acids.

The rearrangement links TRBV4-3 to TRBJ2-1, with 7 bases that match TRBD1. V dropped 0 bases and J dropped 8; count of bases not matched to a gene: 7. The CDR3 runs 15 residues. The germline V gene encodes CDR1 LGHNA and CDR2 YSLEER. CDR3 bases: TGCGCCAGCAGCCAAGAAAGGGTACAGGGGTATGAGCAGTTCTTC. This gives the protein CASSQERVQGYEQFF.

CDR3 in DNA: TGTGCCAGCAGTGCAGACAGGGGGCTCGCTGGCTACACCTTC. Translated, it gives CASSADRGLAGYTF. The chain couples TRBV25-1 to TRBJ1-2, with TRBD1 identical over 10 bases. This CDR3 contains 14 residues. With V trimmed by 4 bases and J by 7 bases, 6 bases remained unmatched. Germline lookup yields CDR1 MGHDK and CDR2 SYGVNS.

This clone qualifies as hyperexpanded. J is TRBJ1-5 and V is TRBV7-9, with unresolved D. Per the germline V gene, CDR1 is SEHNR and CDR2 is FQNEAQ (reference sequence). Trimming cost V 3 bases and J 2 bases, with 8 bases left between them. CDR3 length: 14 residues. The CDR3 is CASSFWRGNQPQHF. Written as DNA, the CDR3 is TGTGCCAGCAGCTTTTGGCGGGGCAATCAGCCCCAGCATTTT.

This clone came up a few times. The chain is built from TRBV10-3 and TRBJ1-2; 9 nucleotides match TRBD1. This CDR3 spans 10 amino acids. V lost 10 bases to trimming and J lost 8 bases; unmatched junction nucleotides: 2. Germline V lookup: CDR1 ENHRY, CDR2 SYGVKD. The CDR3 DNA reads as TGTGCCACGGGACAGGGAGGCTACACCTTC. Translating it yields CATGQGGYTF.

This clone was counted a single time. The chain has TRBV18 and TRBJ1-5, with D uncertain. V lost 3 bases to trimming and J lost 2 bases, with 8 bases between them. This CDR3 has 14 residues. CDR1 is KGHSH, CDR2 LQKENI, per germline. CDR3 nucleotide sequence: TGTGCCAGCTCACCTGCGGCCGGCAATCAGCCCCAGCATTTT. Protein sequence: CASSPAAGNQPQHF.

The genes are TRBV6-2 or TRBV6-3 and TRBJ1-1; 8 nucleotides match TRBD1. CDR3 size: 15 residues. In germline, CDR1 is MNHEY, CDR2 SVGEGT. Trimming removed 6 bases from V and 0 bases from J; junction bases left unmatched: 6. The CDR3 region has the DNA TGTGCCAGCAGCACCCAACAGGGGGTGAACACTGAAGCTTTCTTT. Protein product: CASSTQQGVNTEAFF.

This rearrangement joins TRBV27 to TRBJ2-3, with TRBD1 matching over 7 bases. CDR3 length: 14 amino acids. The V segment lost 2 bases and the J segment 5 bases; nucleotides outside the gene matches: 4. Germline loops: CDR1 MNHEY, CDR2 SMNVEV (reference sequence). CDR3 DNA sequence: TGTGCCAGCAGTTTAAAGGGGGCCGAAGATACGCAGTATTTT. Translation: CASSLKGAEDTQYF.

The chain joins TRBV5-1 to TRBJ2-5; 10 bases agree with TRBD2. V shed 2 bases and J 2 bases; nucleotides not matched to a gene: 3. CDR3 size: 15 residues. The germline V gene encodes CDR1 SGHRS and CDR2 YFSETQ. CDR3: CASSLTSGVQETQYF. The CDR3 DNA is TGCGCCAGCAGCTTAACTAGCGGGGTGCAAGAGACCCAGTACTTC.

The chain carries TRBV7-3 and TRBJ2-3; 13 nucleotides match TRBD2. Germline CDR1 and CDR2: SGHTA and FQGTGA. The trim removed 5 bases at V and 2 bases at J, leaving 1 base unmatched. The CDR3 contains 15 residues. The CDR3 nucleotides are TGTGCCAGCAGCACTAGCGGGGGGGCCACAGATACGCAGTATTTT. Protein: CASSTSGGATDTQYF. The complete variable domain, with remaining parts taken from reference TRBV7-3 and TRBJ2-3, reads GAGVSQTPSNKVTEKGKYVELRCDPISGHTALYWYRQSLGQGPEFLIYFQGTGAADDSGLPNDRFFAVRPEGSVSTLKIQRTERGDSAVYLCASSTSGGATDTQYFGPGTRLTVL.

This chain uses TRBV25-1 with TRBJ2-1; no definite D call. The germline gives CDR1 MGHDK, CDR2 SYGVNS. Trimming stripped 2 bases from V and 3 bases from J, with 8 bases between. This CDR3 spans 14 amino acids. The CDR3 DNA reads TGTGCCAGCAGTGAACTGCGGAGCTACAATGAGCAGTTCTTC. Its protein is CASSELRSYNEQFF.

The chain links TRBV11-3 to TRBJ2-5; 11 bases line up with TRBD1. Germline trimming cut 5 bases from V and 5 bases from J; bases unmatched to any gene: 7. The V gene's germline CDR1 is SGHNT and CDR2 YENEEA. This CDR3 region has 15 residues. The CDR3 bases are TGTGCCAGCAGCCCCGGGACAGGGGGTTGGGAGACCCAGTACTTC. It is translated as CASSPGTGGWETQYF.